The sequence of this TCR beta chain was determined in a study of early T cells in non-severe SARS-CoV-2 infection. Study details: RNA in bulk from unsorted whole blood was sequenced, and chains were unpaired.

Regarding the study as a whole: Clonotype matching in VDJdb favored anti-spike CD8 responses and did not capture private and CD4 specificities.

Researchers attached unique molecular identifiers to individual cDNA molecules. TCRdb called the 5' RACE reads again in MiXCR, with one record for every CDR3 protein. The sample has roughly 99,000 distinct CDR3 sequences, around 12% seen once. This clonotype was recorded at least ten times. The target antigen is unknown. With 4 bases removed from V and 7 bases from J, the gap between germline ends came to 14 bases. Germline V gene data show CDR1 as SNHLY and CDR2 as FYNNEI. There are 14 residues in the CDR3. The J gene is TRBJ1-5, the V gene TRBV2, with D maybe TRBD1 (6 bases). This sequence was found in an adult who was a healthcare worker with PCR-confirmed SARS-CoV-2 infection or an uninfected control (not recorded which). The sample here was whole blood, taken at baseline. The CDR3 nucleotides read TGTGCCAGCAGTGTTACAGGGACGAGCCAGCCCCAGCATTTT. This sequence encodes CASSVTGTSQPQHF.